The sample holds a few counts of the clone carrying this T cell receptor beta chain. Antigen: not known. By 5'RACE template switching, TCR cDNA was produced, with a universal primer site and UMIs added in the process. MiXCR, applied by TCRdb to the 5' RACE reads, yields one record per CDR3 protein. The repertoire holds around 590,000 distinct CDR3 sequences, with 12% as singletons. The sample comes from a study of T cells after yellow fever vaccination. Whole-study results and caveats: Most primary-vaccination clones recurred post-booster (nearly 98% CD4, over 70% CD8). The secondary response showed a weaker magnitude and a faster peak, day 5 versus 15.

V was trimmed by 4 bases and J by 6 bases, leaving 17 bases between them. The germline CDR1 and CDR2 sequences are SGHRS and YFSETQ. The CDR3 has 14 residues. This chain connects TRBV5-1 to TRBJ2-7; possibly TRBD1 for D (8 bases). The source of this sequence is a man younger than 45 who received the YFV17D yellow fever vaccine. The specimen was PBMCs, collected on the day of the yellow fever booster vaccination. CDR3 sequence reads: CASSPQDREGEQYF. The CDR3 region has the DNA TGCGCCAGCAGCCCACAGGACAGGGAGGGCGAGCAGTACTTC.